The clone carrying this TCR beta chain occurred a few times. Germline CDR1 SGHAT, CDR2 FQNNGV. CDR3 length equals 15 residues. Trimming stripped 6 bases from V and 1 base from J, with 16 bases between. The source material, RNA transcripts, was used to amplify TCR beta CDR3 regions. The TCR CDR3 first-round RT-PCR relied on the HTBI primer set. One entry per CDR3 protein results from TCRdb running MiXCR on the multiplex PCR reads. The repertoire includes 370,000 or so distinct CDR3 sequences, 20% to 30% of them detected once, and about 73% sits in the top ten. These data come from a study of T cells in Graves' hyperthyroidism and ophthalmopathy. A lack of ophthalmopathy progression within 18 months defined stable Graves' hyperthyroidism. Every diagnosis used clinical symptoms, serum thyroxine and TRAb, thyroid ultrasound and orbital computed tomography.

The source is a man aged 50-59 years with Graves' hyperthyroidism. The sample was blood. The chain has TRBV11-2 and TRBJ2-7, with D perhaps being TRBD1 or TRBD2 (7 bases each). The CDR3 DNA reads as TGTGCCAGCAGGCGGCCAGGGGGGGTGTCCTACGAGCAGTACTTC. It specifies CASRRPGGVSYEQYF. The full variable domain, in which reference TRBV11-2 and TRBJ2-7 provide the parts outside the CDR3, is EAGVAQSPRYKIIEKRQSVAFWCNPISGHATLYWYQQILGQGPKLLIQFQNNGVVDDSQLPKDRFSAERLKGVDSTLKIQPAKLEDSAVYLCASRRPGGVSYEQYFGPGTRLTVT.